This entry lists 23 T cell receptor beta chains sequenced from one sample in a study of cytotoxic CD8 clonotypes in ibrutinib-treated CLL (TCRdb year 2021). The time point label on this specimen signifies: progressive disease on ibrutinib. Library preparation employed the immunoSEQ multiplex PCR assay. Not all clones reach the TCRdb copy of this immuneACCESS table, which keeps in-frame sequences only. Checked studies attribute under half of the gap to unresolved V genes and leave the rest unexplained. The sample table contains around 70,000 clones; only one count was recorded for 80% of them. The ten largest make up roughly 7.5% of the sample. The sequencing used PBMCs, collected at disease progression, from a patient treated with ibrutinib. The receptors were sampled from a human donor with chronic lymphocytic leukemia.

V is TRBV7-9 and J is TRBJ1-3, with D perhaps matching TRBD1 (6 bases). V lost 6 bases to trimming and J lost 0 bases, with 12 bases between them. CDR1 is SEHNR, CDR2 FQNEAQ, per germline (reference sequence). CDR3 length equals 15 residues. CDR3 amino acids: CASRRTVSSGNTIYF. The CDR3 bases are TGTGCCAGCAGGAGGACAGTTTCCTCTGGAAACACCATATATTTT.

The chain has TRBV4-1 and TRBJ2-4; weak D call: TRBD2 (5 bases). V lost 3 bases and J 0 bases, leaving 9 bases between the germline ends. The CDR3 spans 15 residues. The V gene's germline CDR1 is MGHRA and CDR2 YSYEKL. For the CDR3, the DNA is TGCGCCAGCAGCCAGGGGAGCCTAGCCAAAAACATTCAGTACTTC. This translates into CASSQGSLAKNIQYF.

The chain couples TRBV7-8 to TRBJ1-5; D ambiguous. The CDR3 consists of 15 residues. The germline gives CDR1 SGHVS, CDR2 FQNEAQ. The V gene lost 5 bases and the J gene lost 6 bases, with 17 bases spanning the gap. The CDR3 reads CASSPTDLRGQPQHF. CDR3 sequence (DNA): TGTGCCAGCAGCCCGACGGACCTAAGAGGTCAGCCCCAGCATTTT.

The chain combines TRBV7-9 with TRBJ1-2, with D unresolved. The CDR3 is 12 amino acids. V lost 5 bases to trimming and J lost 2 bases, with 6 bases between them. The germline V gene encodes CDR1 SEHNR and CDR2 FQNEAQ (reference sequence). This CDR3 is CASSLGNYGYTF. CDR3 bases: TGTGCCAGCAGCCTGGGAAACTATGGCTACACCTTC.

Here the CDR3 reads CASSLGSEQETQYF. The CDR3 DNA reads TGTGCCAGCTCCTTGGGGTCTGAGCAAGAGACCCAGTACTTC. J is TRBJ2-5 and V is TRBV28; D uncertain. The CDR3 has 14 amino acids. Trimming took off 8 bases at V and 2 bases at J, with 15 bases between the two ends. The germline CDR1 and CDR2 sequences are MDHEN and SYDVKM.

This clone has a handful of counts. The V gene is TRBV19, the J gene TRBJ1-6, with D unclear. Trimming removed 3 bases at V and 6 bases at J, with 9 bases between. CDR1 is LNHDA and CDR2 is SQIVND in the germline V gene (reference sequence). The length of the CDR3 is 14 residues. The DNA of the CDR3 is TGTGCCAGTAGTATGGGTGTCCTTAATTCACCCCTCCACTTT. Amino acid sequence: CASSMGVLNSPLHF.

The V call is TRBV30, the J call TRBJ2-7, with D unclear. The length of the CDR3 is 13 residues. Germline V CDR1 and CDR2: GTSNPN, SVGIG (reference sequence). Deletions cut 8 bases from V and 5 bases from J, with 19 bases between. This chain's CDR3 is CALELRRLDEQYF. The CDR3 region has the DNA TGTGCCCTGGAATTGCGCAGATTGGACGAGCAGTACTTC.

The V and J genes are TRBV7-8 and TRBJ2-3; D gene uncertain. The CDR3 extends over 14 amino acids. The V end was cut by 3 bases, the J end by 0 bases, with 7 bases between. Germline CDR1 reads SGHVS; CDR2 reads FQNEAQ. CDR3 sequence reads: CASSFTASTDTQYF. CDR3 nucleotides: TGTGCCAGCAGCTTCACAGCTAGCACAGATACGCAGTATTTT.

The rearrangement uses TRBV19 and TRBJ2-1, with D unclear. Per the germline V gene, CDR1 is LNHDA and CDR2 is SQIVND (reference sequence). With 2 bases removed from V and 4 bases from J, the gap between germline ends came to 9 bases. The length of the CDR3 is 14 residues. Written as DNA, the CDR3 is TGTGCCAGTAGTATACAGCGTGCTTACAATGAGCAGTTCTTC. Its protein product is CASSIQRAYNEQFF.

This clone was counted only a few times. This rearrangement joins TRBV18 to TRBJ2-2, with 10 bases identical to TRBD1. Germline V CDR1 and CDR2: KGHSH, LQKENI. With V trimmed by 6 bases and J by 5 bases, 6 bases remained unmatched. The CDR3 is made up of 15 amino acids. The chain's CDR3 is CASSSGTGVTGELFF. Written as DNA, the CDR3 is TGTGCCAGCTCGTCCGGGACAGGGGTGACCGGGGAGCTGTTTTTT.

This clone was seen only once. The chain carries TRBV5-3 and TRBJ2-3, with 7 bases that match TRBD2. TRBV5-3 is an ORF; its function is uncertain. The CDR3 runs to 15 residues. V lost 4 bases and J lost 2; bases outside the gene matches: 7. In DNA, the CDR3 is TGTGCCAGAAGCCTAAACCGGGAGGTCACAGATACGCAGTATTTT. This sequence encodes CARSLNREVTDTQYF.

The chain couples TRBV30 to TRBJ1-1; D possibly corresponds to TRBD1 (5 bases). V was trimmed by 5 bases and J by 5 bases, leaving 12 bases between them. Germline CDR1 GTSNPN, CDR2 SVGIG (reference sequence). There are 12 residues in the CDR3. The CDR3, as DNA: TGTGCCTGGTTGGAGGGGTGGACTGAAGCTTTCTTT. As protein: CAWLEGWTEAFF.

The rearrangement uses TRBV5-1 and TRBJ2-7; D not resolved. Germline CDR1 SGHRS, CDR2 YFSETQ. The V end lost 0 bases, the J end lost 0 bases, and 10 bases lay between the germline ends. The CDR3 runs to 15 residues. CDR3 sequence (DNA): TGCGCCAGCAGCTTGGCGCCAGTAAGCTCCTACGAGCAGTACTTC. Translation: CASSLAPVSSYEQYF.

V and J are TRBV7-9 and TRBJ2-1; 9 positions agree with TRBD1. Germline CDR1 is SEHNR and CDR2 is FQNEAQ (reference sequence). The CDR3 has 16 residues. J was trimmed by 8 bases and V by 3 bases; bases with no gene match: 11. The CDR3 spells CASSFVPGQGFDEQFF. In DNA, the CDR3 is TGTGCCAGCAGCTTCGTTCCGGGACAGGGATTCGATGAGCAGTTCTTC. The entire variable domain, with the rest obtained from reference TRBV7-9 and TRBJ2-1, is as follows: DTGVSQNPRHKITKRGQNVTFRCDPISEHNRLYWYRQTLGQGPEFLTYFQNEAQLEKSRLLSDRFSAERPKGSFSTLEIQRTEQGDSAMYLCASSFVPGQGFDEQFFGPGTRLTVL.

J is TRBJ2-7 and V is TRBV7-9, with D possibly TRBD1 on 6 matching bases. The CDR3 consists of 14 residues. Germline loops: CDR1 SEHNR, CDR2 FQNEAQ (reference sequence). V was cut by 1 base and J by 0 bases, with 7 bases left in between. This CDR3 is CASSLEGVSYEQYF. DNA of the CDR3: TGTGCCAGCAGCTTAGAGGGGGTCTCCTACGAGCAGTACTTC.

This chain uses TRBV18 with TRBJ2-1; TRBD1 matches 7 bases. The CDR3 runs 15 residues. The germline V gene has CDR1 KGHSH and CDR2 LQKENI. With V trimmed by 1 base and J by 4 bases, 4 bases remained unmatched. This CDR3 reads CASSPQQGTYNEQFF. In DNA, the CDR3 is TGTGCCAGCTCACCACAACAGGGGACGTACAATGAGCAGTTCTTC.

J is TRBJ2-7 and V is TRBV5-6; TRBD2 agrees at 7 bases. The ends lost 0 bases at V and 2 bases at J; junction bases unmatched: 5. CDR3 length: 15 amino acids. Germline CDR1 is SGHDT and CDR2 is YYEEEE. The CDR3 here is CASSLVLAYTYEQYF. For the CDR3, the DNA is TGTGCCAGCAGCTTGGTACTAGCGTACACCTACGAGCAGTACTTC. The complete variable domain, with remaining parts taken from reference TRBV5-6 and TRBJ2-7, reads DAGVTQSPTHLIKTRGQQVTLRCSPKSGHDTVSWYQQALGQGPQFIFQYYEEEERQRGNFPDRFSGHQFPNYSSELNVNALLLGDSALYLCASSLVLAYTYEQYFGPGTRLTVT.

The V gene is TRBV25-1, the J gene TRBJ1-2; no reliable D call. CDR1 MGHDK and CDR2 SYGVNS come from the germline V gene. V dropped 4 bases and J dropped 1 base, with 7 bases sitting between them. The CDR3 sequence is 13 residues long. This chain's CDR3 is CASSGGYNYGYTF. The CDR3 nucleotides read TGTGCCAGCAGTGGAGGATATAACTATGGCTACACCTTC.

The V and J genes are TRBV5-4 and TRBJ2-2; TRBD1 aligns across 8 bases. V lost 5 bases and J lost 7; bases outside the gene matches: 7. In germline, CDR1 is SGHNT, CDR2 YYREEE (reference sequence). The CDR3 is made up of 14 amino acids. Here the CDR3 reads CASSSAGGGGELFF. The CDR3 DNA is TGTGCCAGCAGTTCAGCAGGGGGCGGCGGGGAGCTGTTTTTT.

The J gene is TRBJ1-5, the V gene TRBV27; maybe TRBD1 (6 bases). The CDR3 is 14 residues long. CDR1 is MNHEY, CDR2 SMNVEV, per germline (reference sequence). Trimming removed 6 bases at V and 2 bases at J, with 11 bases between. This CDR3 is CASSPQGGNQPQHF. CDR3 bases: TGTGCCAGCAGCCCACAGGGAGGCAATCAGCCCCAGCATTTT.

The rearrangement links TRBV4-1 to TRBJ2-1, with D possibly being TRBD1 (6 bases). CDR3 size: 13 residues. The germline V gene has CDR1 MGHRA and CDR2 YSYEKL. Trimming pared 2 bases from V and 7 bases from J, leaving 9 bases between. The CDR3 nucleotides read TGCGCCAGCAGCCAAATGGACAGAAATGAGCAGTTCTTC. Its translation is CASSQMDRNEQFF.

This clone was seen only once. A much more abundant neighbour one base away suggests this may be a read error. The identical CDR3 is also encoded by other nucleotide sequences in the sample. The V gene is TRBV5-1, the J gene TRBJ1-1; D unclear. The CDR3 is 11 amino acids. Germline V lookup: CDR1 SGHRS, CDR2 YFSETQ. V was clipped by 2 bases and J by 8 bases, with 7 bases between them. Here the CDR3 DNA reads TGCGCCAGCAGCTTAGGCCTGGAAGCTTTCTTT. Amino acids: CASSLGLEAFF. Drawing the rest from reference TRBV5-1 and TRBJ1-1, the complete variable domain is KAGVTQTPRYLIKTRGQQVTLSCSPISGHRSVSWYQQTPGQGLQFLFEYFSETQRNKGNFPGRFSGRQFSNSRSEMNVSTLELGDSALYLCASSLGLEAFFGQGTRLTVV.

The V call is TRBV4-1, the J call TRBJ2-7; D perhaps matches TRBD2 (6 bases). The V end was cut by 1 base, the J end by 5 bases, with 12 bases between. There are 14 residues in the CDR3. Per germline, CDR1 MGHRA and CDR2 YSYEKL. The DNA for the CDR3 is TGCGCCAGCAGCCAAGCCGGGAGTCCCCACGAGCAGTACTTC. This gives the protein CASSQAGSPHEQYF.